Listed here are 13 T cell receptor beta chains from one sample, sequenced in a study of blood T cell repertoires in COVID-19. Clones were sequenced by immunoSEQ multiplex PCR, and TCRdb holds only the in-frame ones, with some missing. The sample has roughly 240,000 clones, roughly 80% seen once; the top ten hold 3.5% to 5.5%. Sequenced sample: peripheral blood. The receptors derive from a man in his 60s who had recovered from COVID-19.

The CDR3 protein is CASSPLAGVYYNEQFF. The CDR3 region has the DNA TGTGCCAGTAGTCCTCTAGCGGGAGTCTACTACAATGAGCAGTTCTTC. The rearrangement joins TRBV19 to TRBJ2-1, with 10 bases aligning to TRBD2. The CDR3 totals 16 residues. Germline V gene sequence: CDR1 LNHDA, CDR2 SQIVND (reference sequence). V was pared by 5 bases and J by 3 bases, with 7 bases of the junction left unmatched.

In this sample, this clone turned up a few times. This rearrangement joins TRBV2 to TRBJ2-7, with D possibly being TRBD1 (5 bases). Trimming removed 8 bases from V and 0 bases from J, with 14 bases in between. The CDR3 has 14 amino acids. Germline values: CDR1 SNHLY, CDR2 FYNNEI. The CDR3 here is CASSAGHLSYEQYF. CDR3 in DNA: TGTGCCAGCTCAGCCGGACACCTCTCCTACGAGCAGTACTTC.

The V gene is TRBV14, the J gene TRBJ2-7; 7 nucleotides align to TRBD2. V trimming: 6 bases; J trimming: 3 bases; junction bases outside the gene matches: 8. Looked up from germline, CDR1 is SGHDN and CDR2 is FVKESK. The CDR3 length is 14 residues. CDR3 sequence reads: CASSRAGPYYEQYF. The CDR3 DNA reads as TGTGCCAGCAGTCGAGCGGGACCCTACTACGAGCAGTACTTC.

This clone came up a few times. This sequence joins TRBV20-1 and TRBJ1-4; D not certain. CDR3 size: 13 residues. The germline V gene has CDR1 DFQATT and CDR2 SNEGSKA (reference sequence). The germline V and J ends were trimmed by 3 bases and 7 bases, with 12 bases remaining between them. In DNA, the CDR3 is TGCAGTGCTAGTAGAAGCAGGCGTGAAAAACTGTTTTTT. It encodes CSASRSRREKLFF.

The rearrangement joins TRBV6-5 to TRBJ2-3, with 11 bases identical to TRBD2. Germline V CDR1 and CDR2: MNHEY, SVGAGI. The CDR3 is 15 residues long. V trimming: 5 bases; J trimming: 5 bases; junction bases outside the gene matches: 6. The CDR3 bases are TGTGCCAGCAGTAACGGACTAGCGGGTTTAGATACGCAGTATTTT. It specifies CASSNGLAGLDTQYF.

V usage is TRBV3-1 (or the pseudogene TRBV3-2) and J usage is TRBJ1-4; D gene uncertain. The germline V gene encodes CDR1 LGHDT and CDR2 YNNKEL (reference sequence). The CDR3 is 14 amino acids. The V end was cut by 1 base, the J end by 5 bases, with 8 bases between. The chain's CDR3 is CASSQAQINEKLFF. The DNA for the CDR3 is TGTGCCAGCAGCCAAGCCCAGATCAATGAAAAACTGTTTTTT.

This clone was detected once. The rearrangement uses TRBV19 and TRBJ1-2, with 9 bases that match TRBD1. CDR1 is LNHDA, CDR2 SQIVND, per germline (reference sequence). CDR3 length: 14 residues. The V and J ends lost 4 bases and 4 bases, in that order; junction bases with no gene match: 4. As DNA, the CDR3 is TGTGCCAGTAGTAACCCGGACAGGGGCTATGGCTACACCTTC. Its translation: CASSNPDRGYGYTF.

This clone was detected a few times. The chain carries TRBV5-6 and TRBJ2-1; TRBD2 matches at 10 bases. V was pared by 5 bases and J by 7 bases, with 15 bases of the junction left unmatched. The CDR3 consists of 17 residues. Looked up from germline, CDR1 is SGHDT and CDR2 is YYEEEE. The CDR3 spells CASRILEGLAGANEQFF. The CDR3 DNA is TGTGCCAGCAGGATACTCGAAGGGCTAGCGGGAGCGAATGAGCAGTTCTTC.

The chain has TRBV27 and TRBJ1-4; D is perhaps TRBD1 (6 bases). Trimming took off 6 bases at V and 6 bases at J, with 14 bases between the two ends. Germline CDR1 MNHEY, CDR2 SMNVEV (reference sequence). This CDR3 spans 14 amino acids. CDR3 sequence reads: CASRKDSGDEKLFF. CDR3 coding DNA: TGTGCCAGCAGAAAGGATTCAGGGGATGAAAAACTGTTTTTT.

The chain uses TRBV27 and TRBJ2-3; TRBD2 matches 15 bases. The V and J ends lost 6 bases and 5 bases, in that order; junction bases with no gene match: 3. The CDR3 covers 15 residues. The V gene's germline CDR1 is MNHEY and CDR2 SMNVEV (reference sequence). The DNA for the CDR3 is TGTGCCAGCAGGGGACTAGCGGGAGGAGAAGATACGCAGTATTTT. It codes for CASRGLAGGEDTQYF.

The V call is TRBV7-8, the J call TRBJ1-5, with a tentative D call TRBD1 (5 bases). CDR1 and CDR2 (germline): SGHVS, FQNEAQ. Trimming left V 1 base short and J 3 bases short, with 10 bases between. CDR3 length: 15 residues. The CDR3 nucleotides are TGTGCCAGCAGCTTAGGGGGGGGGTCCAATCAGCCCCAGCATTTT. It yields the protein CASSLGGGSNQPQHF.

The chain uses TRBV29-1 and TRBJ1-1; D is possibly TRBD1 (5 bases). Trimming took off 4 bases at V and 2 bases at J, with 14 bases between the two ends. The CDR3 contains 14 residues. Germline CDR1 is SQVTM and CDR2 is ANQGSEA. DNA of the CDR3: TGCAGCGTTGTCTTCTATGGACAAAACACTGAAGCTTTCTTT. It specifies CSVVFYGQNTEAFF.

The V call is TRBV7-9, the J call TRBJ1-2, with D possibly matching TRBD1 (5 bases). V dropped 5 bases and J dropped 1 base, with 11 bases sitting between them. The CDR3 is 14 amino acids. CDR1 and CDR2 (germline): SEHNR, FQNEAQ (reference sequence). The CDR3 DNA follows: TGTGCCAGCAGCCCCAGGGAAAGTAACTATGGCTACACCTTC. This gives the protein CASSPRESNYGYTF. The whole variable domain, remainder taken from reference TRBV7-9 and TRBJ1-2, is DTGVSQNPRHKITKRGQNVTFRCDPISEHNRLYWYRQTLGQGPEFLTYFQNEAQLEKSRLLSDRFSAERPKGSFSTLEIQRTEQGDSAMYLCASSPRESNYGYTFGSGTRLTVV.